Below are 14 T cell receptor beta chains sequenced from a single sample in a study of response to subunit inactivated influenza vaccine. Using its own MiXCR run on the RT-PCR reads, TCRdb lists one record per CDR3 protein. The table lists roughly 520,000 distinct CDR3 sequences, roughly 25% of them singletons. Sequencing was performed on CD4+ T cells sorted from PBMCs, taken roughly 5 days after vaccination. The receptor source for this set is a man aged 45-60 years who received an inactivated influenza vaccine.

The chain joins TRBV20-1 to TRBJ2-3; 10 nucleotides match TRBD2. Per germline, CDR1 DFQATT and CDR2 SNEGSKA (reference sequence). The V and J ends lost 6 bases and 1 base, in that order; junction bases with no gene match: 7. This CDR3 is 15 amino acids long. Here the CDR3 DNA reads TGCAGTGCAACTACCGGGACTAGCGGCACAGATACGCAGTATTTT. It is translated as CSATTGTSGTDTQYF.

This clonotype has just a few counts. The V gene is TRBV5-1, the J gene TRBJ2-3, with 9 nucleotides matching TRBD1. This CDR3 spans 14 amino acids. The germline V gene has CDR1 SGHRS and CDR2 YFSETQ. Trimming at V came to 3 bases and at J to 6 bases, leaving 5 bases not matched to a gene. CDR3 amino acids: CASSWGQGQDTQYF. CDR3 bases: TGCGCCAGCAGCTGGGGACAGGGTCAGGATACGCAGTATTTT.

V is TRBV14 and J is TRBJ2-5; D might be TRBD1 or TRBD2, each matching 6 bases. The germline CDR1 and CDR2 sequences are SGHDN and FVKESK. This CDR3 is 16 amino acids long. V was cut by 0 bases and J by 5 bases, with 16 bases left in between. This chain's CDR3 is CASSQDGGGRYETQYF. As DNA, the CDR3 is TGTGCCAGCAGCCAAGACGGGGGCGGCCGCTACGAGACCCAGTACTTC.

This chain links TRBV7-9 with TRBJ2-5; TRBD2 matches at 9 bases. V was clipped by 5 bases and J by 13 bases; unmatched bases: 11. CDR1 is SEHNR, CDR2 FQNEAQ, per germline (reference sequence). This CDR3 region has 13 residues. The CDR3 sequence: CASSVPSGTSLYF. The CDR3 DNA is TGTGCCAGCAGCGTACCGTCCGGGACTAGCTTGTACTTC. The full variable domain, rest sourced from reference TRBV7-9 and TRBJ2-5, is DTGVSQNPRHKITKRGQNVTFRCDPISEHNRLYWYRQTLGQGPEFLTYFQNEAQLEKSRLLSDRFSAERPKGSFSTLEIQRTEQGDSAMYLCASSVPSGTSLYFGPGTRLLVL.

This sequence joins TRBV10-3 and TRBJ2-7, with D hard to call. The CDR3 has 13 residues. The V and J ends lost 3 bases and 1 base respectively, with 7 bases between them. Germline CDR1 and CDR2: ENHRY and SYGVKD. The CDR3 sequence: CAISEGQSYEQYF. The CDR3 DNA reads TGTGCCATCAGTGAAGGCCAGTCCTACGAGCAGTACTTC.

The CDR3 nucleotides read TGTGCCAGCAGCTTAGACGAAATACAAGAGACCCAGTACTTC. Amino acid sequence: CASSLDEIQETQYF. The chain combines TRBV7-8 with TRBJ2-5; D not certain. Trimming cost V 1 base and J 2 bases, with 8 bases left between them. This CDR3 has 14 amino acids. Germline values: CDR1 SGHVS, CDR2 FQNEAQ.

The chain is built from TRBV27 and TRBJ1-1; D gene uncertain. This CDR3 region has 13 residues. CDR1 is MNHEY, CDR2 SMNVEV, per germline (reference sequence). V was shortened by 4 bases and J by 2 bases, with 8 bases between the two germline ends. The CDR3 nucleotides read TGTGCCAGCAGTTCTTTCGGCAACACTGAAGCTTTCTTT. Its protein product is CASSSFGNTEAFF.

There are a few counts of this clonotype. This chain links TRBV19 with TRBJ1-1, with 7 bases identical to TRBD1. The CDR3 has 12 amino acids. Germline V gives CDR1 LNHDA, CDR2 SQIVND (reference sequence). J lost 5 bases, V lost 6 bases, and 3 bases had no gene match. The CDR3 reads CASSGQVTEAFF. Here the CDR3 DNA reads TGTGCCAGTAGCGGACAGGTTACTGAAGCTTTCTTT.

In its sample, this clonotype was seen a few times. The V call is TRBV6-6, the J call TRBJ1-2; 10 positions match TRBD1. V shed 6 bases and J 6 bases; nucleotides not matched to a gene: 4. Germline-derived CDR1 and CDR2 are MNHNY and SVGAGI (reference sequence). The CDR3 loop spans 13 amino acids. The DNA of the CDR3 is TGTGCCAGCAGGACGGGACAGGGGAATGGCTACACCTTC. It codes for CASRTGQGNGYTF.

The CDR3 reads CASSLLSSGRRVDTQYF. Here the CDR3 DNA reads TGTGCCAGCAGTTTACTTTCTAGCGGGAGGCGGGTAGATACGCAGTATTTT. V usage is TRBV28 and J usage is TRBJ2-3, with TRBD2 matching over 11 bases. The CDR3 is 17 residues long. Germline V lookup: CDR1 MDHEN, CDR2 SYDVKM. Germline trimming cut 2 bases from V and 5 bases from J; bases unmatched to any gene: 9.

The chain employs TRBV12-3 or TRBV12-4 and TRBJ1-5, with 9 bases matching TRBD1. The CDR3 has 15 residues. V lost 5 bases, J lost 6 bases, and 8 bases stayed unmatched. The CDR3 bases are TGTGCCAGCAGTCCTGGGACAGGGATCAGTCAGCCCCAGCATTTT. It translates to CASSPGTGISQPQHF.

This clonotype was counted between two and nine times. The chain links TRBV5-7 to TRBJ2-5; D remains unclear. TRBV5-7 is noted as an ORF with a role that remains uncertain. The CDR3 spans 13 residues. Trimming removed 0 bases from V and 3 bases from J, with 6 bases in between. The DNA of the CDR3 is TGTGCCAGCAGCTTGGGTTGGGAAGAGACCCAGTACTTC. Amino acids: CASSLGWEETQYF.

The chain links TRBV29-1 to TRBJ2-1; D may match TRBD1 or TRBD2 (5 bases each). This CDR3 has 15 amino acids. Trimming cost V 0 bases and J 6 bases, with 15 bases left between them. CDR1 and CDR2 from the germline V gene are SQVTM and ANQGSEA. The DNA for the CDR3 is TGCAGCGTTGAAGATCGGCGGTTGGGACGCAATGAGCAGTTCTTC. Translation: CSVEDRRLGRNEQFF.

In its sample, this clonotype was seen a few times. This chain uses TRBV5-1 with TRBJ2-2, with D perhaps TRBD1 or TRBD2 (5 bases each). Germline CDR1 SGHRS, CDR2 YFSETQ. The CDR3 length is 16 residues. The V end was cut by 4 bases, the J end by 3 bases, with 16 bases between. The CDR3 loop reads CASSPGRGAYTGELFF. Written as DNA, the CDR3 is TGCGCCAGCAGCCCCGGGCGAGGGGCGTACACCGGGGAGCTGTTTTTT.